This is a list of T cell receptor beta chains from one sample in a study of CD8 T cells in Susac syndrome. MiXCR, applied by TCRdb to the immunoSEQ multiplex PCR reads, yields one record per CDR3 protein. The table lists about 76,000 distinct CDR3 sequences, around 93% of them singletons. The sequenced material came from CD8+ T cells from PBMCs. The receptors originated from a human donor with Susac syndrome. The CDR3 runs from the conserved cysteine through the conserved F or W. The D gene is left open where the match is weak. Size tells how often a clone was seen (once, few, many) or the class of an expanded clone, and some rows leave it out.

j_gene: TRBJ1-5
v_gene: TRBV10-2
abundance: NA
d_gene: NA
CDR3nt: TGCGCCAGCAGTGAGTCTCAAAGTACCAATCAGCCCCAGCATTTT
CDR3aa: CASSESQSTNQPQHF

j_gene: TRBJ1-5
v_gene: TRBV29-1
abundance: NA
d_gene: TRBD1
CDR3nt: TGCAGCGTTGGGACAGGGAGTAGCAATCAGCCCCAGCATTTT
CDR3aa: CSVGTGSSNQPQHF

j_gene: TRBJ2-3
v_gene: TRBV3-1
abundance: NA
d_gene: TRBD1
CDR3nt: TGTGCCAGCAGCCCCGGGACAGGAGTCACAGATACGCAGTATTTT
CDR3aa: CASSPGTGVTDTQYF

j_gene: TRBJ2-1
v_gene: TRBV20-1
abundance: NA
d_gene: NA
CDR3nt: TGCAGTGCTAGAGATAGGGGGGGTAGGGAAAATGAGCAGTTCTTC
CDR3aa: CSARDRGGRENEQFF

j_gene: TRBJ1-2
v_gene: TRBV29-1
abundance: NA
d_gene: NA
CDR3nt: TGCAGCGTGGGGGGACGCTCATCCGGAGGGAATGGCTACACCTTC
CDR3aa: CSVGGRSSGGNGYTF

j_gene: TRBJ2-1
v_gene: TRBV19
abundance: NA
d_gene: NA
CDR3nt: TGTGCCAGTAGTATATCGGGGATGATAACGAATGAGCAGTTCTTC
CDR3aa: CASSISGMITNEQFF

j_gene: TRBJ1-1
v_gene: TRBV30
abundance: NA
d_gene: NA
CDR3nt: TGTGCCTGGACAGGGGTCTTCACTGAAGCTTTCTTT
CDR3aa: CAWTGVFTEAFF

j_gene: TRBJ1-1
v_gene: TRBV6-5
abundance: NA
d_gene: TRBD1
CDR3nt: TGTGCCAGCAGTTACGCCAGGGACAGGCAGAACACTGAAGCTTTCTTT
CDR3aa: CASSYARDRQNTEAFF

j_gene: TRBJ2-2
v_gene: TRBV13
abundance: NA
d_gene: TRBD1
CDR3nt: TGTGCCAGCAGCTTAGGAGGGACAGGGCAGACCGGGGAGCTGTTTTTT
CDR3aa: CASSLGGTGQTGELFF

j_gene: TRBJ2-7
v_gene: TRBV21-1
abundance: NA
d_gene: NA
CDR3nt: TGTGCCAGCAGCCCTCAGCCCCCCGTGGATACCTACGAGCAGTACTTC
CDR3aa: CASSPQPPVDTYEQYF

j_gene: TRBJ2-4
v_gene: TRBV28
abundance: NA
d_gene: TRBD2
CDR3nt: TGTGCCAGCAGGTGGGGGGGTGGGGAAGCCAAAAACATTCAGTACTTC
CDR3aa: CASRWGGGEAKNIQYF

j_gene: TRBJ2-1
v_gene: TRBV11-2
abundance: NA
d_gene: NA
CDR3nt: TGTGCCAGCAGCTCCCCCCTGGGCTACAATGAGCAGTTCTTC
CDR3aa: CASSSPLGYNEQFF

j_gene: TRBJ2-7
v_gene: TRBV2
abundance: NA
d_gene: TRBD2
CDR3nt: TGTGCCAGCAGTGCAACTAGCGGGAGGGCCTACGAGCAGTACTTC
CDR3aa: CASSATSGRAYEQYF

j_gene: TRBJ2-5
v_gene: TRBV20-1
abundance: NA
d_gene: TRBD2
CDR3nt: TGCAGTGCTAAAAATAGCGGGGGGGCGGGGGAGACCCAGTACTTC
CDR3aa: CSAKNSGGAGETQYF

j_gene: TRBJ1-5
v_gene: TRBV19
abundance: NA
d_gene: NA
CDR3nt: TGTGCCAGTAGTATGGCCCCCTATAGCAATCAGCCCCAGCATTTT
CDR3aa: CASSMAPYSNQPQHF

j_gene: TRBJ2-3
v_gene: TRBV6-1
abundance: NA
d_gene: TRBD2
CDR3nt: TGTGCCAGCAGTGTTTTACTAGCGGGGGGGGCAGATACGCAGTATTTT
CDR3aa: CASSVLLAGGADTQYF

j_gene: TRBJ2-4
v_gene: TRBV4-3
abundance: NA
d_gene: TRBD1
CDR3nt: TGCGCCAGCAGCCAAGGACAGGGGGCGGGAAACATTCAGTACTTC
CDR3aa: CASSQGQGAGNIQYF

j_gene: TRBJ2-1
v_gene: TRBV20-1
abundance: NA
d_gene: NA
CDR3nt: TGCAGTGCTCCCAGGCCGCCGAGCTCCTACAATGAGCAGTTCTTC
CDR3aa: CSAPRPPSSYNEQFF

j_gene: TRBJ2-1
v_gene: TRBV6-1
abundance: NA
d_gene: NA
CDR3nt: TGTGCCAGCAGTGAAGCGGGCTGGTACGGCGGGAATGAGCAGTTCTTC
CDR3aa: CASSEAGWYGGNEQFF

j_gene: TRBJ2-5
v_gene: TRBV6-6
abundance: NA
d_gene: TRBD2
CDR3nt: TGTGCCAGCAGTTACGCTAGCGGGAGGGCCGTAGAGACCCAGTACTTC
CDR3aa: CASSYASGRAVETQYF

j_gene: TRBJ1-5
v_gene: TRBV28
abundance: NA
d_gene: NA
CDR3nt: TGTGCCAGCAGTACCCCTTTCGGAAATCAGCCCCAGCATTTT
CDR3aa: CASSTPFGNQPQHF

j_gene: TRBJ2-5
v_gene: TRBV6-5
abundance: NA
d_gene: TRBD1
CDR3nt: TGTGCCAGCAGTTACCGCAGGGGGACAGGGGGCACTGCAGAGACCCAGTACTTC
CDR3aa: CASSYRRGTGGTAETQYF

j_gene: TRBJ1-1
v_gene: TRBV14
abundance: NA
d_gene: TRBD1
CDR3nt: TGTGCCAGCAGCCAAGACAGGGGGCTGGCTGAAGCTTTCTTT
CDR3aa: CASSQDRGLAEAFF

j_gene: TRBJ2-3
v_gene: TRBV7-2
abundance: few
d_gene: TRBD2
CDR3nt: TGTGCCAGCAGCTTCAGCGGGGGGGCCGGCACAGATACGCAGTATTTT
CDR3aa: CASSFSGGAGTDTQYF

j_gene: TRBJ2-2
v_gene: TRBV20-1
abundance: NA
d_gene: TRBD2
CDR3nt: TGCAGTGCTAGAGGGCGGGAGGGCTCAGCATCCGGGGAGCTGTTTTTT
CDR3aa: CSARGREGSASGELFF

j_gene: TRBJ2-7
v_gene: TRBV7-2
abundance: NA
d_gene: NA
CDR3nt: TGTGCCAGCAGCACTAGAGTACTCGAGCAGTACTTC
CDR3aa: CASSTRVLEQYF

j_gene: TRBJ1-2
v_gene: TRBV12-3/TRBV12-4
abundance: NA
d_gene: TRBD1
CDR3nt: TGTGCCAGCAGTCCCGGGACAGGGACTCGCTACACCTTC
CDR3aa: CASSPGTGTRYTF

j_gene: TRBJ2-3
v_gene: TRBV4-2
abundance: NA
d_gene: NA
CDR3nt: TGTGCCAGCAGCACGACAGACACTAGCACAGATACGCAGTATTTT
CDR3aa: CASSTTDTSTDTQYF

j_gene: TRBJ2-3
v_gene: TRBV11-2
abundance: NA
d_gene: NA
CDR3nt: TGTGCCAGCAGATGGGCGACAGATACGCAGTATTTT
CDR3aa: CASRWATDTQYF

j_gene: TRBJ2-1
v_gene: TRBV7-9
abundance: once
d_gene: NA
CDR3nt: TGTGCCAGCAGCCCGCCCGGAGGGCCAGGCAATGAGCAGTTCTTC
CDR3aa: CASSPPGGPGNEQFF

j_gene: TRBJ1-1
v_gene: TRBV29-1
abundance: NA
d_gene: NA
CDR3nt: TGCAGCGTTGAGGGGAGGTCGGATGAAGCTTTCTTT
CDR3aa: CSVEGRSDEAFF

j_gene: TRBJ2-2
v_gene: TRBV4-3
abundance: NA
d_gene: NA
CDR3nt: TGCGCCAGCAGCCCCCGGACAGGCGGGGACTTGAGGACCGGGGAGCTGTTTTTT
CDR3aa: CASSPRTGGDLRTGELFF

j_gene: TRBJ2-2
v_gene: TRBV12-3/TRBV12-4
abundance: NA
d_gene: NA
CDR3nt: TGTGCCAGCAGTTCAGGAAGGGCCGGGGAGCTGTTTTTT
CDR3aa: CASSSGRAGELFF

j_gene: TRBJ2-6
v_gene: TRBV9
abundance: NA
d_gene: NA
CDR3nt: TGTGCCAGCAGCGTAATCTCGGAAGTAGGAGGCGCTGGGGCCAACGTCCTGACTTTC
CDR3aa: CASSVISEVGGAGANVLTF

j_gene: TRBJ2-7
v_gene: TRBV6-5
abundance: NA
d_gene: NA
CDR3nt: TGTGCCAGCACGCCAGATCGTAGCCGGGCGGCCGAGCAGTACTTC
CDR3aa: CASTPDRSRAAEQYF

j_gene: TRBJ2-4
v_gene: TRBV15
abundance: NA
d_gene: NA
CDR3nt: TGTGCCACCAGCAGGGACGTCGGTATAGGCATTCAGTACTTC
CDR3aa: CATSRDVGIGIQYF

j_gene: TRBJ2-1
v_gene: TRBV28
abundance: NA
d_gene: TRBD1
CDR3nt: TGTGCCAGCAGTTTTCAGGGGACAGGGAATGAGCAGTTCTTC
CDR3aa: CASSFQGTGNEQFF

j_gene: TRBJ2-2
v_gene: TRBV21-1
abundance: NA
d_gene: NA
CDR3nt: TGTGCCAGCAGCAAAGATGTATCGGGACTAGGATTTCCCGGGGAGCTGTTTTTT
CDR3aa: CASSKDVSGLGFPGELFF

j_gene: TRBJ1-4
v_gene: TRBV29-1
abundance: NA
d_gene: NA
CDR3nt: TGCAGCGGGACAGCGAATGAAAAACTGTTTTTT
CDR3aa: CSGTANEKLFF

j_gene: TRBJ2-5
v_gene: TRBV15
abundance: NA
d_gene: TRBD2
CDR3nt: TGTGCCACCAGCAGAGATTTGAGACTAGCGAAGTACCAAGAGACCCAGTACTTC
CDR3aa: CATSRDLRLAKYQETQYF

j_gene: TRBJ1-5
v_gene: TRBV20-1
abundance: NA
d_gene: TRBD1
CDR3nt: TGCAGTGCTAGAGATCTAGGACAGGGTCTTTATCAGCCCCAGCATTTT
CDR3aa: CSARDLGQGLYQPQHF

j_gene: TRBJ1-1
v_gene: TRBV5-1
abundance: NA
d_gene: NA
CDR3nt: TGCGCCAGCAGCGACGGCGGTCTGAACACTGAAGCTTTCTTT
CDR3aa: CASSDGGLNTEAFF

j_gene: TRBJ1-1
v_gene: TRBV9
abundance: NA
d_gene: NA
CDR3nt: TGTGCCAGCAGCGTAGTTGAAGGGGAAGCTTTCTTT
CDR3aa: CASSVVEGEAFF

j_gene: TRBJ2-1
v_gene: TRBV7-9
abundance: few
d_gene: NA
CDR3nt: TGTGCCAGCAGCTTAGACAGGTACAATGAGCAGTTCTTC
CDR3aa: CASSLDRYNEQFF

j_gene: TRBJ1-4
v_gene: TRBV2
abundance: NA
d_gene: TRBD1
CDR3nt: TGTGCCAGCTCGACAGGGCTGGGCGAAAAACTGTTTTTT
CDR3aa: CASSTGLGEKLFF

j_gene: TRBJ2-7
v_gene: TRBV5-1
abundance: NA
d_gene: TRBD2
CDR3nt: TGCGCCAGCAGCTGGACTAGCGGGCTTAGCTCCTACGAGCAGTACTTC
CDR3aa: CASSWTSGLSSYEQYF